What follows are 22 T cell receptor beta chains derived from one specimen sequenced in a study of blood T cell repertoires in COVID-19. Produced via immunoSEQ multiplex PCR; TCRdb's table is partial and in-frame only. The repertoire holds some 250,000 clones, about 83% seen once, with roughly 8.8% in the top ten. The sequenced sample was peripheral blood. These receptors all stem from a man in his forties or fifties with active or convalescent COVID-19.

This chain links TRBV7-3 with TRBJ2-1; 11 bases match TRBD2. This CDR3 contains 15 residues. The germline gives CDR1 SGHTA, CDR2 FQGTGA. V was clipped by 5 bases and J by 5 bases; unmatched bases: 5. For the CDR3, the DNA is TGTGCCAGCAGCCTACTAGCGGGAGAGAACAATGAGCAGTTCTTC. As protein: CASSLLAGENNEQFF.

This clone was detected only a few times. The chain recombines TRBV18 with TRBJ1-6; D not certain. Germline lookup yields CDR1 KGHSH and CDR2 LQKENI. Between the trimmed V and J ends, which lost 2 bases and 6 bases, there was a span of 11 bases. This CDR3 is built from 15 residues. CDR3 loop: CASSPEVQSNSPLHF. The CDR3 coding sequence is TGTGCCAGCTCACCAGAGGTGCAGTCTAATTCACCCCTCCACTTT.

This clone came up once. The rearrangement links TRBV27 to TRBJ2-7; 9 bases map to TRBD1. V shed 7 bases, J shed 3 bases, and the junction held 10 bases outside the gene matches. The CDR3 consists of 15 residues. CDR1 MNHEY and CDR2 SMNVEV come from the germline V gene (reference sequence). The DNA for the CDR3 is TGTGCCAGCACATACTCCGGGACAGGGAACTACGAGCAGTACTTC. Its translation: CASTYSGTGNYEQYF.

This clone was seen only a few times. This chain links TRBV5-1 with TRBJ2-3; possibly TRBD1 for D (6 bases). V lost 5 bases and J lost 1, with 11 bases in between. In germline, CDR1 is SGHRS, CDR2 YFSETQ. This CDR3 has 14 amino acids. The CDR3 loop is CASSAGEGTDTQYF. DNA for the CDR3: TGCGCCAGCAGTGCAGGGGAAGGCACAGATACGCAGTATTTT.

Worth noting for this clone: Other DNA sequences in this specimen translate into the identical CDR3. The CDR3 region has the DNA TGTGCCAGCAGCCCCGACAGTAACTATGGCTACACCTTC. It encodes CASSPDSNYGYTF. This chain uses TRBV2 with TRBJ1-2; a possible D gene is TRBD1 (5 bases). V gave up 6 bases and J gave up 1 base, with 9 bases separating them. Germline CDR1 and CDR2: SNHLY and FYNNEI. The CDR3 is made up of 13 amino acids.

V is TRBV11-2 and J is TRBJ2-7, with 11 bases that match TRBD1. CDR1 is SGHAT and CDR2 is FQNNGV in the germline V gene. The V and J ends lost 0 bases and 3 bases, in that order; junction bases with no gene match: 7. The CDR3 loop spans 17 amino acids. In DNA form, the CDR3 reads TGTGCCAGCAGCTTAGACATACCCGGGACAGGGGGCTACGAGCAGTACTTC. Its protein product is CASSLDIPGTGGYEQYF.

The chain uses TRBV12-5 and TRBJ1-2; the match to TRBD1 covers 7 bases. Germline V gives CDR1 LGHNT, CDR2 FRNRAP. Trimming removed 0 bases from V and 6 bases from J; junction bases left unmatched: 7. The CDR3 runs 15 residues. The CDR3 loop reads CASGLVPDRENGYTF. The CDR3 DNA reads TGTGCTAGTGGTTTGGTACCAGACAGGGAAAATGGCTACACCTTC. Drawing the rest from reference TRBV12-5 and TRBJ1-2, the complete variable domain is DARVTQTPRHKVTEMGQEVTMRCQPILGHNTVFWYRQTMMQGLELLAYFRNRAPLDDSGMPKDRFSAEMPDATLATLKIQPSEPRDSAVYFCASGLVPDRENGYTFGSGTRLTVV.

CDR3 region: CASTSGGAYNEQFF. The CDR3 DNA reads as TGTGCCAGCACCTCGGGCGGGGCATACAATGAGCAGTTCTTC. The chain has TRBV28 and TRBJ2-1, with D perhaps matching TRBD2 (6 bases). V lost 7 bases, J lost 4 bases, and 14 bases lay in between. The CDR3 runs 14 residues. The germline CDR1 and CDR2 sequences are MDHEN and SYDVKM.

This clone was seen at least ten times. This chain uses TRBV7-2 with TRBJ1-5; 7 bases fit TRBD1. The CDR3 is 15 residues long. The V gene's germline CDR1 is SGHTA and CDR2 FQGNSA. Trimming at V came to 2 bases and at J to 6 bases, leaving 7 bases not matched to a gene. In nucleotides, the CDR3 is TGTGCCAGCAGCTTATTTGGACAGGTGGGTCAGCCCCAGCATTTT. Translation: CASSLFGQVGQPQHF.

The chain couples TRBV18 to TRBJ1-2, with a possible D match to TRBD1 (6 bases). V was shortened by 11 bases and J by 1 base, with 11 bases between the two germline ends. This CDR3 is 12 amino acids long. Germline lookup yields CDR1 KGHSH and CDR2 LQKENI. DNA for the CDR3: TGTGCCGGGGGCAGTATTAACTATGGCTACACCTTC. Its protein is CAGGSINYGYTF.

The CDR3 region has the DNA TGTGCCATCAGCACGGACAGTCACTCTGGAAACACCATATATTTT. Translated: CAISTDSHSGNTIYF. The rearrangement links TRBV10-3 to TRBJ1-3; a possible D gene is TRBD1 (6 bases). The CDR3 is made up of 15 amino acids. The germline V gene has CDR1 ENHRY and CDR2 SYGVKD. V lost 6 bases to trimming and J lost 0 bases, with 12 bases between them.

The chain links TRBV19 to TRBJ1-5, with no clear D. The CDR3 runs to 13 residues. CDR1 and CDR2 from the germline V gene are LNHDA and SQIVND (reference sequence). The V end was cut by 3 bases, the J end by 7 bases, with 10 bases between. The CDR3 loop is CASSIEGKQPQHF. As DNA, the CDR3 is TGTGCCAGTAGTATTGAGGGAAAGCAGCCCCAGCATTTT.

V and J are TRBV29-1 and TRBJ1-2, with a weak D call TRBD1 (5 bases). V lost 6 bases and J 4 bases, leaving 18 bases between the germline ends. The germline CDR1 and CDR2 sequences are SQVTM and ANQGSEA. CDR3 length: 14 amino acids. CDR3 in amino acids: CSVEQQGFGYGYTF. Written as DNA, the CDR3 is TGCAGCGTAGAACAGCAGGGATTCGGCTATGGCTACACCTTC.

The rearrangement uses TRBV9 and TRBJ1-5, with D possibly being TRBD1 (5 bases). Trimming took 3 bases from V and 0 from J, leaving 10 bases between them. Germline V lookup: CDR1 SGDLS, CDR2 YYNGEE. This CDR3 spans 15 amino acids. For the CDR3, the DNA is TGTGCCAGCAGCGCGACAGCCTATAGCAATCAGCCCCAGCATTTT. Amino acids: CASSATAYSNQPQHF.

The CDR3, as DNA: TGTGCCAGCAGCCAGGGGGGACAGATTAATCAGCCCCAGCATTTT. Translated: CASSQGGQINQPQHF. The chain uses TRBV25-1 and TRBJ1-5; 7 bases fit TRBD1. The length of the CDR3 is 15 residues. Germline CDR1 MGHDK, CDR2 SYGVNS. The V and J ends lost 6 bases and 4 bases, in that order; junction bases with no gene match: 9.

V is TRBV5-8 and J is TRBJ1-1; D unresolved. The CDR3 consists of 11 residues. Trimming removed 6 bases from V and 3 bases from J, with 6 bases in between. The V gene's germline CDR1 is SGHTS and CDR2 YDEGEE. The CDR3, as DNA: TGTGCCAGCACTCAGGACACTGAAGCTTTCTTT. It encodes CASTQDTEAFF.

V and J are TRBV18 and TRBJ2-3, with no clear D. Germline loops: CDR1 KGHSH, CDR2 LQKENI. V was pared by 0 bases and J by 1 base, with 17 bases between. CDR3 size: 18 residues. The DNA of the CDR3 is TGTGCCAGCTCACCACCGTCGTTGGCTAGTTATGGCACAGATACGCAGTATTTT. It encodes CASSPPSLASYGTDTQYF.

The CDR3 DNA reads as TGTGCCAGCAGTTACTCTCCAGGGTTCTACAATGAGCAGTTCTTC. Its translation: CASSYSPGFYNEQFF. The chain joins TRBV6-5 to TRBJ2-1; weak D call: TRBD1 (5 bases). Trimming cost V 0 bases and J 3 bases, with 9 bases left between them. The CDR3 runs 15 residues. Germline V CDR1 and CDR2: MNHEY, SVGAGI.

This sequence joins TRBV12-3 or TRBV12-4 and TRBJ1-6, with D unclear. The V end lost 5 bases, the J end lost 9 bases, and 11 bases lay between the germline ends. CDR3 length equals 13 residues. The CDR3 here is CASSRTSGSPLHF. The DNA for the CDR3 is TGTGCCAGCAGTCGAACCAGCGGTTCACCCCTCCACTTT.

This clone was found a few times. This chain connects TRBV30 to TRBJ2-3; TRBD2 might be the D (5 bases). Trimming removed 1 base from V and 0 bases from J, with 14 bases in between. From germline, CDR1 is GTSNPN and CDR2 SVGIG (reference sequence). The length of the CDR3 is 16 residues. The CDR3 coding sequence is TGTGCCTGGAGTGGGTGGGGTCGGGATAGCACAGATACGCAGTATTTT. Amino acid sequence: CAWSGWGRDSTDTQYF.

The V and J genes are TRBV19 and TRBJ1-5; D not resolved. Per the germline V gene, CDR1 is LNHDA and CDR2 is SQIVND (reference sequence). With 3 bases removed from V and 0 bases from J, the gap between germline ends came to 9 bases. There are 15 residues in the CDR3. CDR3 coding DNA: TGTGCCAGTAGTATGTGGCTGAATAGCAATCAGCCCCAGCATTTT. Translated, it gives CASSMWLNSNQPQHF.

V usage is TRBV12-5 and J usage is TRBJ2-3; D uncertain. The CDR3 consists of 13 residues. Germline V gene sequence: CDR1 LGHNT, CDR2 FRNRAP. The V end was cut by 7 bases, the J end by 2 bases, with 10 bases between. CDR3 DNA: TGTGCTAGTGCTGAAGCGAACACAGATACGCAGTATTTT. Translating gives CASAEANTDTQYF.